This T cell receptor (beta chain) was documented in a study of shared clonotypes between healthy human individuals. Study in general: The study enrolled two women and three men aged 18 to 49.

Germline V gene sequence: CDR1 SQVTM, CDR2 ANQGSEA. The CDR3 spans 13 residues. Trimming removed 5 bases from V and 5 bases from J; junction bases left unmatched: 4. Study conclusions and caveats: There were few donors, and this limited the genetic and exposure-history diversity represented.

Replicate PCRs for unsorted PBMC used around 270 ng DNA (about 30,000 T cell genomes). Sequencing of unsorted PBMC DNA was carried out using ten immunoSEQ deep assay plates. Repertoires were generated with immunoSEQ multiplex PCR, while TCRdb's copy carries only in-frame clones and drops some. In the table there are 450,000 to 500,000 clones, approximately 79% of which are singletons. A note on this clone: What it binds is unknown. Other DNA variants within this sample encode the same CDR3.

The sequenced material came from PBMCs. This rearrangement joins TRBV29-1 to TRBJ2-2; 8 nucleotides align to TRBD1. The TCR originated in a woman aged 40-49 years in good health. Some clones in this sample may be carry-over from other donors' samples. CDR3 protein: CSVNTGGTGELFF. The CDR3 coding sequence is TGCAGCGTTAACACAGGGGGGACCGGGGAGCTGTTTTTT.